Sequencing of this TCR beta chain was carried out in a study of vaccination effects on CD4 cells after COVID-19. Study details: Researchers obtained post-vaccine samples at a median of 72 days past the second dose.

Viral peptide pool expansion of antigen-specific CD4+ T cells preceded sequencing in the ViraFEST assay. A roughly 10-day culture period preceded the isolation of CD4+ T cells. All study participants received two doses of BNT162b2 or mRNA-1273 vaccine. This clone showed up just once. The antigen remains undetermined. The CDR3 length is 16 residues. CDR1 is MNHNS and CDR2 is SASEGT in the germline V gene. With V trimmed by 2 bases and J by 3 bases, 5 bases remained unmatched. Only in-frame clones appear in the TCRdb table, and some are missing; sequencing was by immunoSEQ multiplex PCR. The sample yields tens of thousands of clones, approximately 81% seen once.

The specimen comprised CD4+ T cells from PBMCs cultured with HCoV-229E spike peptides, sampled after COVID-19 vaccination. The clonotype was recovered from a human donor who received a COVID-19 vaccine. The chain employs TRBV6-1 and TRBJ2-2; 8 nucleotides line up with TRBD1. CDR3 coding DNA: TGTGCCAGCAGTGAACGGACAGGGTACGACACCGGGGAGCTGTTTTTT. The encoded protein is CASSERTGYDTGELFF.